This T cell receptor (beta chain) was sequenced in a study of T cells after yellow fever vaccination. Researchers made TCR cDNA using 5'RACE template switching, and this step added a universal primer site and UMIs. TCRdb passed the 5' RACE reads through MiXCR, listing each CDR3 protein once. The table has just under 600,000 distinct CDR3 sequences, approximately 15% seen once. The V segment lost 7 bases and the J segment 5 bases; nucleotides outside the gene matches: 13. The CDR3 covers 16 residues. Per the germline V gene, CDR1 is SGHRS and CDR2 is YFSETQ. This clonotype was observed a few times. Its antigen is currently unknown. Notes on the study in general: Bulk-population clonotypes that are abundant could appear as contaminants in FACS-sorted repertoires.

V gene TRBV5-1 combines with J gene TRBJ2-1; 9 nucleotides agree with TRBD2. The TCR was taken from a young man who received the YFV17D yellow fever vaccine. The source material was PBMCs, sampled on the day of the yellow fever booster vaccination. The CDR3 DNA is TGCGCCAGCGGAAGGACGACTAGCGGAGCTAACAATGAGCAGTTCTTC. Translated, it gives CASGRTTSGANNEQFF.